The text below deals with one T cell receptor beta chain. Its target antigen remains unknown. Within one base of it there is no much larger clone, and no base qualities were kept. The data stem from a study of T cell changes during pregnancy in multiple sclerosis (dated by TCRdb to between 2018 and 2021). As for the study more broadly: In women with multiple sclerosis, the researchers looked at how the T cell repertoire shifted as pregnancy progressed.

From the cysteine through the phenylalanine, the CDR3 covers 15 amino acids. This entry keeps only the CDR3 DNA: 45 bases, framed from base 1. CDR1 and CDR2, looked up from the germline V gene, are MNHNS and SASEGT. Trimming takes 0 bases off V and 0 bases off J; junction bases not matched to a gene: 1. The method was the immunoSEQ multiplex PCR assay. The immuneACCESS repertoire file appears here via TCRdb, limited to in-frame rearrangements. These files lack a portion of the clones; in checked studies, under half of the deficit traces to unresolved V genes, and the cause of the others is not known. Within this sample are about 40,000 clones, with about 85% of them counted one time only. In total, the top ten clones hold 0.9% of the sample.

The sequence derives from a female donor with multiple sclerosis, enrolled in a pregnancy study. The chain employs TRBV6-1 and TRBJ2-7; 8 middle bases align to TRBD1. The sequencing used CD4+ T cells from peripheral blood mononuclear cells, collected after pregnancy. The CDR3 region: CASSEAGQVSYEQYF. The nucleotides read TGTGCCAGCAGTGAAGCGGGACAGGTCTCCTACGAGCAGTACTTC.